One sample yielded the 8 T cell receptor beta chains listed below, sequenced in a study of shared clonotypes between healthy human individuals. Sequencing used immunoSEQ multiplex PCR; TCRdb keeps in-frame clones, though not all of them. This sample has over a million clones, with about 80% found just once. Sequences were obtained from memory CD4+ T cells sorted from blood. Subset specified: CD45RA-negative fraction. These TCRs come from a man aged 18-30 years in good health.

This clone was detected a few times. The V gene is TRBV5-5, the J gene TRBJ1-4, with a tentative D call TRBD1 (5 bases). V dropped 2 bases and J dropped 3 bases, with 14 bases sitting between them. The CDR3 has 16 amino acids. Germline loops: CDR1 SGHKS, CDR2 YYEKEE (reference sequence). The CDR3 loop reads CASSLGFGAANEKLFF. CDR3 DNA: TGTGCCAGCAGCTTAGGCTTCGGGGCGGCTAATGAAAAACTGTTTTTT.

This chain uses TRBV6-6 with TRBJ2-1; D gene unclear. Trimming stripped 7 bases from V and 8 bases from J, with 9 bases between. Per germline, CDR1 MNHNY and CDR2 SVGAGI (reference sequence). The CDR3 spans 11 residues. The CDR3 sequence is CASTSLYEQFF. CDR3 in DNA: TGTGCCAGCACTTCCCTGTATGAGCAGTTCTTC.

The rearrangement joins TRBV20-1 to TRBJ1-2; 8 bases agree with TRBD1. The J segment lost 7 bases and the V segment lost 7 bases, leaving 5 bases of the junction unmatched. Germline assignment: CDR1 DFQATT and CDR2 SNEGSKA (reference sequence). This CDR3 is built from 11 residues. The CDR3 region is CSGGQGGGYTF. CDR3 nucleotides: TGCAGTGGTGGACAGGGAGGTGGCTACACCTTC.

The genes are TRBV5-3 and TRBJ1-5, with D possibly TRBD1 on 5 matching bases. TRBV5-3 is an ORF; its function is uncertain. The CDR3 is made up of 16 amino acids. The germline V and J ends were trimmed by 4 bases and 2 bases, with 16 bases remaining between them. CDR3 sequence (DNA): TGTGCCAGAAGCCTTCTAAAGGGGAGGCGCAATCAGCCCCAGCATTTT. This encodes CARSLLKGRRNQPQHF.

The V gene is TRBV11-2, the J gene TRBJ1-6; the D is unclear. Germline CDR1 SGHAT, CDR2 FQNNGV. Trimming left V 7 bases short and J 4 bases short, with 11 bases between. The CDR3 loop spans 14 amino acids. The DNA for the CDR3 is TGTGCCAGCACGCCAGCCGGGTATAATTCACCCCTCCACTTT. It codes for CASTPAGYNSPLHF.

The chain joins TRBV9 to TRBJ2-1; D ambiguous. Trimming left V 2 bases short and J 8 bases short, with 5 bases between. Germline V gene data show CDR1 as SGDLS and CDR2 as YYNGEE. This CDR3 region has 11 residues. The CDR3 region is CASSVNYEQFF. The CDR3, as DNA: TGTGCCAGCAGCGTGAACTATGAGCAGTTCTTC. The variable domain in full, completed from reference TRBV9 and TRBJ2-1, reads DSGVTQTPKHLITATGQRVTLRCSPRSGDLSVYWYQQSLDQGLQFLIQYYNGEERAKGNILERFSAQQFPDLHSELNLSSLELGDSALYFCASSVNYEQFFGPGTRLTVL.

The chain is built from TRBV18 and TRBJ2-2, with D possibly being TRBD1 (6 bases). The V gene's germline CDR1 is KGHSH and CDR2 LQKENI. The CDR3 sequence is 16 residues long. The V gene lost 0 bases and the J gene lost 5 bases, with 13 bases spanning the gap. CDR3 residues: CASSPPNRVTTGELFF. CDR3 DNA: TGTGCCAGCTCACCACCTAACAGGGTCACTACCGGGGAGCTGTTTTTT.

This clone showed up just a few times. The chain carries TRBV5-6 and TRBJ1-1; D is unresolved. Trimming took 6 bases from V and 0 from J, leaving 9 bases between them. Germline V gene sequence: CDR1 SGHDT, CDR2 YYEEEE. The CDR3 covers 13 residues. CDR3: CASTRTVNTEAFF. Written as DNA, the CDR3 is TGTGCCAGCACCCGGACGGTGAACACTGAAGCTTTCTTT. Complete variable domain (other parts from reference TRBV5-6 and TRBJ1-1): DAGVTQSPTHLIKTRGQQVTLRCSPKSGHDTVSWYQQALGQGPQFIFQYYEEEERQRGNFPDRFSGHQFPNYSSELNVNALLLGDSALYLCASTRTVNTEAFFGQGTRLTVV.